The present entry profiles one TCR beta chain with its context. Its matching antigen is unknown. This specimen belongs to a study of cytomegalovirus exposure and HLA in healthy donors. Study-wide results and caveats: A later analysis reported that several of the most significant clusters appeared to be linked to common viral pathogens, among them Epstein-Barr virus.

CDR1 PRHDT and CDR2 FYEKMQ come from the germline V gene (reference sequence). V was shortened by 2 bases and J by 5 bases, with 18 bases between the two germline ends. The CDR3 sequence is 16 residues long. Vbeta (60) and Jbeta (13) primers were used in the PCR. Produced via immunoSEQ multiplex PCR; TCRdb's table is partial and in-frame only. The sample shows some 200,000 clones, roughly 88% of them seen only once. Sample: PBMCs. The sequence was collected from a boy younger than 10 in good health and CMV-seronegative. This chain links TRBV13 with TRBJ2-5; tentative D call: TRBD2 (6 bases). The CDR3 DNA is TGTGCCAGCAGCTTATGGCGCAGGGAGGAAGGGGAGACCCAGTACTTC. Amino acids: CASSLWRREEGETQYF.